This TCR beta chain appears in the sequencing data of a study of T cell responses to AZD1222 COVID-19 vaccine. Study-wide context: Analysis merged second doses at about 4 or about 12 weeks.

A single count supports this clone. Its specificity is unknown. Study results and limitations: Vaccination with two AZD1222 doses was followed by a rise in Spike-specific TCR breadth and depth. There were mostly white British donors and more females than males, and clonal diversity was possibly underestimated. Across the whole spike, CD4 TCRs peaked at regions 160-218 and 743-854.

Data came from immunoSEQ multiplex PCR; TCRdb stores just in-frame clones and leaves some out. The profile shows about 100,000 clones, 88% of them singletons. This CDR3 has 14 residues. CDR1 and CDR2 from the germline V gene are KGHDR and SFDVKD. Trimming pared 9 bases from V and 2 bases from J, leaving 10 bases between. The V call is TRBV24-1, the J call TRBJ2-6; tentative D call: TRBD2 (7 bases). The sequencing here drew on peripheral blood, taken on day 0 of AZD1222 vaccination. This clonotype was obtained from an adult in good health. CDR3 in amino acids: CATSGGPGANVLTF. In nucleotides, the CDR3 is TGTGCCACCTCCGGGGGGCCTGGGGCCAACGTCCTGACTTTC.